This T cell receptor (beta chain) originates from a study of cytomegalovirus exposure and HLA in healthy donors. Per germline, CDR1 SSHAT and CDR2 FNYEAQ (reference sequence). The CDR3 has 18 amino acids. This clone was seen more than once but under ten times. The antigen is unknown. Mismatch with germline at one junction end may stem from a read error. Study-wide findings and caveats: The CMV antigen specificity of a few CMV-associated chains was confirmed through in vitro analysis. Across HLA loci, a later analysis found differing TCR association rates, with DRB1 most and HLA-C fewest.

60 Vbeta and 13 Jbeta primers were used in PCR. Libraries were prepared by immunoSEQ multiplex PCR; TCRdb keeps only in-frame clonotypes and omits some of them. The sample records 150,000 or so clones, under 80% being singletons. This receptor was identified in a human donor in good health. Sequencing input: PBMCs. The rearrangement uses TRBV7-7 and TRBJ2-2; 9 bases are a match to TRBD2. CDR3 region: CASSLGVAGAGNTGELFF. As DNA, the CDR3 is TGTGCTAGCAGCTTAGGGGTAGCGGGGGCCGGGAACACCGGGGAGCTGTTTTTT.